This paragraph covers one T cell receptor beta chain sequence. The germline gene is not matched at one end of the junction; a read error may be the cause. Repertoires were generated with immunoSEQ multiplex PCR, while TCRdb's copy carries only in-frame clones and drops some. The table includes 240,000 or so clones, roughly 87% detected once. The CDR3 is made up of 14 amino acids. The V gene's germline CDR1 is MNHEY and CDR2 SVGAGI. This sample is drawn from a study of blood T cell repertoires in COVID-19. The chain uses TRBV6-5 and TRBJ1-1, with D tentatively TRBD1 (5 bases). The sequencing input was peripheral blood. This receptor was identified in a man aged 55 to 69 who had recovered from COVID-19. The CDR3 nucleotides read TGTGCCAGCACCCCTCCGGGGGGGAACGCTGAAGCTTTCTTT. It yields the protein CASTPPGGNAEAFF.